Presented here are 10 T cell receptor beta chains from one specimen sequenced in a study of CD8+ T cells in alopecia areata (dated by TCRdb to between 2017 and 2018). The intended sense of this specimen's time point label: roughly 26 weeks on oral tofacitinib. Sample treatment or condition, as interpreted from the label and publication: oral pan-JAK inhibitor, 5-10 mg twice daily. Library preparation used the immunoSEQ multiplex PCR assay. For TCR sequencing, RNA was extracted from every sample and reverse transcribed into cDNA to serve as template. TCRdb stores this immuneACCESS table with in-frame sequences only. Part of the clones is absent; in the studies checked, under half of the shortfall reflects unresolved V genes, and no reason is known for the rest. Recorded for this sample are around 200,000 clones; roughly 64% of them occurred a single time. Around an eighth of the sample lies in the top ten.

Source: CD8+ T cells sorted from blood, taken at week 24, from a patient treated with tofacitinib. The receptors here all came from a human donor with alopecia areata.

This chain joins TRBV28 and TRBJ1-2, with D perhaps matching TRBD1 (5 bases). The CDR3 is 16 amino acids. The V gene lost 6 bases and the J gene lost 4 bases, with 21 bases spanning the gap. The germline CDR1 and CDR2 sequences are MDHEN and SYDVKM. This chain's CDR3 is CASSPHQQETLYGYTF. In DNA form, the CDR3 reads TGTGCCAGCAGCCCCCACCAACAGGAGACACTCTATGGCTACACCTTC.

The chain joins TRBV7-9 to TRBJ1-5; D gene ambiguous. Germline V gene sequence: CDR1 SEHNR, CDR2 FQNEAQ (reference sequence). The V end was cut by 3 bases, the J end by 5 bases, with 5 bases between. This CDR3 spans 12 amino acids. CDR3 amino acids: CASSFYDQPQHF. CDR3 nucleotide sequence: TGTGCCAGCAGCTTTTATGATCAGCCCCAGCATTTT.

V usage is TRBV27 and J usage is TRBJ2-5, with 11 bases lining up with TRBD2. This CDR3 comprises 16 residues. Trimming removed 3 bases from V and 4 bases from J; junction bases left unmatched: 7. Germline V gene data show CDR1 as MNHEY and CDR2 as SMNVEV (reference sequence). The CDR3 sequence is CASSFSSGGARETQYF. The CDR3 DNA follows: TGTGCCAGCAGTTTTAGTAGCGGGGGGGCCAGAGAGACCCAGTACTTC.

The rearrangement links TRBV29-1 to TRBJ2-7; 9 bases are shared with TRBD1. This CDR3 comprises 13 residues. Losses at the gene ends were 4 bases for V and 2 bases for J; bases not matched to a gene: 3. Germline CDR1 SQVTM, CDR2 ANQGSEA. The chain's CDR3 is CSVVWDRAYEQYF. The DNA for the CDR3 is TGCAGCGTTGTGTGGGACAGGGCCTACGAGCAGTACTTC.

The V and J genes are TRBV11-2 and TRBJ2-5; no reliable D call. There are 16 residues in the CDR3. Deletions cut 4 bases from V and 4 bases from J, with 19 bases between. Germline V gene lookup returns CDR1 SGHAT and CDR2 FQNNGV. CDR3 nucleotides: TGTGCCAGCAGCTCAGAAATTGGACGTGATAGAGAGACCCAGTACTTC. Its translation is CASSSEIGRDRETQYF.

The chain carries TRBV6-5 and TRBJ1-1; D remains unclear. The CDR3 has 11 amino acids. Trimming took 6 bases from V and 4 from J, leaving 6 bases between them. The V gene's germline CDR1 is MNHEY and CDR2 SVGAGI. CDR3 sequence (DNA): TGTGCCAGCAGCACGATCACTGAAGCTTTCTTT. The encoded protein is CASSTITEAFF.

V and J are TRBV29-1 and TRBJ2-1, with D perhaps TRBD1 (5 bases). Per germline, CDR1 SQVTM and CDR2 ANQGSEA. The length of the CDR3 is 10 residues. Trimming took 6 bases from V and 7 from J, leaving 7 bases between them. CDR3 DNA: TGCAGCGTCTACAGGAATGAGCAGTTCTTC. Translating gives CSVYRNEQFF.

The CDR3: CASGKGGASNQPQHF. The CDR3 nucleotides read TGTGCCAGCGGTAAAGGGGGTGCTAGCAATCAGCCCCAGCATTTT. The chain combines TRBV9 with TRBJ1-5, with D tentatively TRBD1 (6 bases). The CDR3 sequence is 15 residues long. Germline loops: CDR1 SGDLS, CDR2 YYNGEE. The ends were cut back, 7 bases at V and 0 bases at J, with 14 bases in the middle.

The chain combines TRBV13 with TRBJ2-3; 7 bases line up with TRBD1. Germline CDR1 reads PRHDT; CDR2 reads FYEKMQ (reference sequence). CDR3 length: 17 residues. The V gene end was trimmed by 5 bases and the J gene end by 0 bases; junction bases not matched to a gene: 11. CDR3 in DNA: TGTGCCAGCAGCCAGACAATCCGGGACAGAAGCACAGATACGCAGTATTTT. Its translation is CASSQTIRDRSTDTQYF.

This clone was detected a few times. The chain carries TRBV7-9 and TRBJ1-1; unclear D gene. V lost 7 bases and J lost 6, with 15 bases in between. The CDR3 has 13 amino acids. Germline V gene lookup returns CDR1 SEHNR and CDR2 FQNEAQ (reference sequence). The CDR3 loop is CASTSAGRAEAFF. CDR3 DNA sequence: TGTGCCAGCACGTCTGCCGGGAGGGCTGAAGCTTTCTTT.